This T cell receptor beta chain was profiled in a study of control samples from healthy donors and cancer patients. Generated by immunoSEQ multiplex PCR, the TCRdb table keeps only in-frame clones and is missing some. The table lists approximately 99,000 clones, 82% of them singletons, with around 6.6% in the top ten. The CDR3 has 16 amino acids. Unmatched junction bases numbered 11, after V lost 8 bases and J lost 1 base. The germline V gene encodes CDR1 SGHTA and CDR2 FQGNSA. The genes are TRBV7-2 and TRBJ1-5; 7 positions match TRBD1. This sequence originates from a young man in good health. The source material was blood. CDR3 sequence (DNA): TGTGCCAGCGGGCGACAGGGTTTTGGAAGCAATCAGCCCCAGCATTTT. Translation gives CASGRQGFGSNQPQHF.